This entry is about one T cell receptor beta chain. The same CDR3 can be traced to other DNA sequences in this sample. This specimen comes from a study of blood T cell repertoires in COVID-19. Across the study: The samples span acute and convalescent COVID-19 from the United States, Italy and Spain. The analysed material was cDNA or gDNA that came from T cells, B-cell-depleted T cells, or PBMCs.

In the original processing: Reference gene primer amplification yielded estimated nucleated cell counts. Sequencing was performed with immunoSEQ multiplex PCR; in TCRdb, only in-frame clones are kept and a portion is missing. V, J and clone size are those of that table, while D and trimming were read from the DNA. The sample carries approximately 93,000 clones, 60% to 85% recorded once. Germline CDR1 is KGHSH and CDR2 is LQKENI. V dropped 3 bases and J dropped 0; count of bases not matched to a gene: 3. The CDR3 is made up of 15 amino acids. This sequence originates from a woman older than 75 with acute or convalescent COVID-19. Material: peripheral blood. This chain connects TRBV18 to TRBJ2-7, with TRBD1 identical over 9 bases. CDR3 nucleotide sequence: TGTGCCAGCTCACCCGGACAGGGGACCTCCTACGAGCAGTACTTC. Amino acid sequence: CASSPGQGTSYEQYF.